What follows describes a single T cell receptor beta chain. The sample belongs to a study of blood T cell repertoires in COVID-19. Background on the study: Whether acute or convalescent, the COVID-19 samples came from the United States, Italy and Spain. The cDNA or gDNA used as material had been derived from T cells, B-cell-depleted T cells, or PBMCs.

In the original processing: Estimation of nucleated cell counts relied on the amplification of reference gene primers. The method was immunoSEQ multiplex PCR; TCRdb's version includes in-frame clones alone and lacks a portion of them. That table gives V, J and clone size, and the DNA gave D and trimming. The data show some 99,000 clones, with roughly 86% seen just once and 10% to 15% held by the top ten. Trimming removed 6 bases from V and 4 bases from J, with 16 bases in between. This CDR3 has 15 amino acids. CDR1 and CDR2 from the germline V gene are MNHEY and SVGAGI. The sequenced sample consisted of peripheral blood. The V call is TRBV6-5, the J call TRBJ1-5; D might be TRBD1 (5 bases). The sequence was collected from a woman aged 55-75 years in a cohort sampled during active or convalescent COVID-19. Here the CDR3 reads CASRGSGTRNQPQHF. The CDR3 DNA follows: TGTGCCAGCAGGGGGAGCGGGACGAGGAATCAGCCCCAGCATTTT.